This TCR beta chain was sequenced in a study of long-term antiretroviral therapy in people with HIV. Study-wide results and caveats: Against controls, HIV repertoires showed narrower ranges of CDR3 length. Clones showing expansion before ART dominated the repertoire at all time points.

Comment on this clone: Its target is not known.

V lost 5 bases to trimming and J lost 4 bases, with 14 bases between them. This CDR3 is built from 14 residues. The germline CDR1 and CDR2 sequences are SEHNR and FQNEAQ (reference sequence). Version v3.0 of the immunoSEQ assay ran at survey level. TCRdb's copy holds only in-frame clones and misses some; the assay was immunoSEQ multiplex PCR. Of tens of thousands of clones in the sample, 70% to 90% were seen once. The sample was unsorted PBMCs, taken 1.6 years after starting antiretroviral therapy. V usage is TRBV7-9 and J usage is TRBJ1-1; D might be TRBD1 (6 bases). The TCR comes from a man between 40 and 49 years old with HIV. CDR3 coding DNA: TGTGCCAGCAGCCCTTTCAGGGGATCCACTGAAGCTTTCTTT. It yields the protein CASSPFRGSTEAFF.